The clone carrying this T cell receptor (beta chain) turned up a few times. The antigen remains undetermined. Researchers attached unique molecular identifiers to individual cDNA molecules. MiXCR, applied by TCRdb to the 5' RACE reads, yields one record per CDR3 protein. The table records 65,000 to 80,000 distinct CDR3 sequences, about 11% of them present only once. This record comes from a study of early T cells in non-severe SARS-CoV-2 infection. Study-level information: The sequenced material was bulk RNA from unsorted whole blood, and its chains were unpaired. Study-wide results and caveats: Anti-spike CD8 responses were favored in VDJdb matching, and private and CD4 specificities were missed.

Per the germline V gene, CDR1 is MGHRA and CDR2 is YSYEKL. The CDR3 has 16 residues. Trimming removed 3 bases from V and 0 bases from J, with 13 bases in between. The chain combines TRBV4-1 with TRBJ2-3; D is possibly TRBD2 (5 bases). The sequenced sample consisted of whole blood. The clonotype originates from an adult who was a healthcare worker with PCR-confirmed SARS-CoV-2 infection or an uninfected control (not recorded which). The CDR3, as DNA: TGCGCCAGCAGCCACCCGAGAGCGGAAAGCACAGATACGCAGTATTTT. Residues: CASSHPRAESTDTQYF.